The clone carrying this T cell receptor beta chain was counted a few times. Its antigen is still unknown. The source of the sample is a study of cytotoxic CD8 clonotypes in ibrutinib-treated CLL. General observations from the study: At progression, clonality fell back toward baseline after rising at ibrutinib response. On treatment, the uncommon public clonotypes contracted or remained stable.

Some clones are missing from TCRdb's copy, which holds only in-frame ones; the method was immunoSEQ multiplex PCR. The sample records under 300,000 clones, 65% to 85% being singletons. The V and J ends lost 3 bases and 4 bases, in that order; junction bases with no gene match: 0. Germline loops: CDR1 DFQATT, CDR2 SNEGSKA (reference sequence). This CDR3 is built from 11 residues. This TCR was recovered from a human donor with chronic lymphocytic leukemia. This chain connects TRBV20-1 to TRBJ2-7, with 7 positions matching TRBD1. Here the sequenced sample was PBMCs, taken at disease progression, from a patient treated with ibrutinib. CDR3 DNA sequence: TGCAGTGCTAGCAGGGGGTACGAGCAGTACTTC. This gives the protein CSASRGYEQYF.